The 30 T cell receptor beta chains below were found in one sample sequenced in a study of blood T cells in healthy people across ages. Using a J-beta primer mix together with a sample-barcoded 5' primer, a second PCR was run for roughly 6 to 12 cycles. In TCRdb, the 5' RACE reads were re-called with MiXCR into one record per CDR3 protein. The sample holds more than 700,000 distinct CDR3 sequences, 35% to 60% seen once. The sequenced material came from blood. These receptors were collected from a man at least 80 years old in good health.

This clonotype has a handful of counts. CDR3 in amino acids: CASSGNSGRGNNEQFF. The CDR3 bases are TGCGCCAGCAGTGGGAATAGCGGGAGAGGCAACAATGAGCAGTTCTTC. The chain carries TRBV5-1 and TRBJ2-1; 9 bases are shared with TRBD2. Germline V gene data show CDR1 as SGHRS and CDR2 as YFSETQ. V was pared by 5 bases and J by 5 bases, with 11 bases of the junction left unmatched. This CDR3 has 16 amino acids.

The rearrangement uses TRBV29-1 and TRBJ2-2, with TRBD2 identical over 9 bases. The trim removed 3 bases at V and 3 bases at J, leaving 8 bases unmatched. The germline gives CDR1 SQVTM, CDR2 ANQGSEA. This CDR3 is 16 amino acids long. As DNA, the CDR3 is TGCAGCGTTGAGGCTAGCGGGATGATCGACACCGGGGAGCTGTTTTTT. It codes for CSVEASGMIDTGELFF.

CDR3: CASSENRPPLNIQYF. Here the CDR3 DNA reads TGTGCCAGCAGTGAAAATCGGCCCCCATTAAACATTCAGTACTTC. The chain combines TRBV6-1 with TRBJ2-4; no clear D. V was clipped by 2 bases and J by 6 bases, with 14 bases between them. CDR1 is MNHNS, CDR2 SASEGT, per germline. The CDR3 is made up of 15 amino acids.

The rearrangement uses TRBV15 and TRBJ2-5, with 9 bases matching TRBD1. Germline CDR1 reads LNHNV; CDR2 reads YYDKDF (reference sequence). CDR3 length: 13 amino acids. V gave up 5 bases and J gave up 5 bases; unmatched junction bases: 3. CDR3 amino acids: CATSRDRAETQYF. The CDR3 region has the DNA TGTGCCACCAGCCGGGACAGGGCGGAGACCCAGTACTTC.

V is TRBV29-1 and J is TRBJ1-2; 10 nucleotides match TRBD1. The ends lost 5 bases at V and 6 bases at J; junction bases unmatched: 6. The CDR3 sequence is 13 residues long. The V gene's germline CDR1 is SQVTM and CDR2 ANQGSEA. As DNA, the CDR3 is TGCAGCGTTAGGGCTGGGACAGGGGATGGCTACACCTTC. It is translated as CSVRAGTGDGYTF.

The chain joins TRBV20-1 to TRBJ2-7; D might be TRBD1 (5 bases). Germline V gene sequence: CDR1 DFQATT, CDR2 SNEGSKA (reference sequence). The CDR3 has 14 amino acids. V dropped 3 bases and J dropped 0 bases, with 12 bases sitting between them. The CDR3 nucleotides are TGCAGTGCTAGTCGAGACAGATTCTCCTACGAGCAGTACTTC. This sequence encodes CSASRDRFSYEQYF.

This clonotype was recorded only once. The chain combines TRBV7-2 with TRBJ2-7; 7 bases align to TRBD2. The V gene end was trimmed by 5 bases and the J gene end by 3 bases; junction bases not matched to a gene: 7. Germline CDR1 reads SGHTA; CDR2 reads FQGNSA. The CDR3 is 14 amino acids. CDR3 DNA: TGTACCAGCAGCCCCCAGGCGGGGGACTACGAGCAGTACTTC. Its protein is CTSSPQAGDYEQYF.

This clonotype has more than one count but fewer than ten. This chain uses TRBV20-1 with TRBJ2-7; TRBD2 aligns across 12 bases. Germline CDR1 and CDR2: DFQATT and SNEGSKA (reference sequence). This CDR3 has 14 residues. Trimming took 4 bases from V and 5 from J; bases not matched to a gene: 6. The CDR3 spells CSAMLAGGPHEQYF. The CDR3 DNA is TGCAGTGCTATGCTAGCGGGAGGGCCCCACGAGCAGTACTTC.

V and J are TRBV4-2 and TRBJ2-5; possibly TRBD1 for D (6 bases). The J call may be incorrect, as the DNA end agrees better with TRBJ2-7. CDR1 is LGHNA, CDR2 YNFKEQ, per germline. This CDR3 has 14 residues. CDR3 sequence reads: CASSHRTDSYEQYF. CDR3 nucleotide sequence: TGTGCCAGCAGCCACCGGACAGACTCCTACGAGCAGTACTTC.

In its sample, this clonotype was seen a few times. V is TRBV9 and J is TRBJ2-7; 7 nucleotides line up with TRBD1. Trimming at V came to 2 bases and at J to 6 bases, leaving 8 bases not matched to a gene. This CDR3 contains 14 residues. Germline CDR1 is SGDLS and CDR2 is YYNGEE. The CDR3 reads CASSVNSQGSEQYF. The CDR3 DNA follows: TGTGCCAGCAGCGTGAATTCACAGGGGTCCGAGCAGTACTTC.

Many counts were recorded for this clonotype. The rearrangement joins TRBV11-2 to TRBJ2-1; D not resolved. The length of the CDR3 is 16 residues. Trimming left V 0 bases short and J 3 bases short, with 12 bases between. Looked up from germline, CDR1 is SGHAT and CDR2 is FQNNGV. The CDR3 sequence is CASSLDREVFYNEQFF. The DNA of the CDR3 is TGTGCCAGCAGCTTAGATAGGGAAGTCTTCTACAATGAGCAGTTCTTC. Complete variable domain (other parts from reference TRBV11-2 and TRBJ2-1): EAGVAQSPRYKIIEKRQSVAFWCNPISGHATLYWYQQILGQGPKLLIQFQNNGVVDDSQLPKDRFSAERLKGVDSTLKIQPAKLEDSAVYLCASSLDREVFYNEQFFGPGTRLTVL.

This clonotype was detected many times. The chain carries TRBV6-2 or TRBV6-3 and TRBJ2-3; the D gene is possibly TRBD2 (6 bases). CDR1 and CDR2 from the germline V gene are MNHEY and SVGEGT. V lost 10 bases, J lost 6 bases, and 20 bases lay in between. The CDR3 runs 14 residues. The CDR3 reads CATSGGAREDTQYF. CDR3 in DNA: TGTGCCACCTCTGGCGGGGCCAGGGAGGATACGCAGTATTTT.

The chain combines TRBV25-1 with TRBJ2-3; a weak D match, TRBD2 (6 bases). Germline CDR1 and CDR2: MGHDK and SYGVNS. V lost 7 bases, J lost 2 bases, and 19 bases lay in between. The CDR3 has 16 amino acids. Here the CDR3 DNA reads TGTGCCAGCACCCCATCGGGGGAAACACACACAGATACGCAGTATTTT. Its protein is CASTPSGETHTDTQYF.

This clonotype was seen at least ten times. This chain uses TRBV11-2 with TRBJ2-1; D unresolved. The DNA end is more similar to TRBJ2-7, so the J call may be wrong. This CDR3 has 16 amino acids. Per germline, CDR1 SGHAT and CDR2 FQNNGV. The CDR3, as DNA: TGTGCCAGCAGCTTAGTCTGGGATAGCTCCTACAATGAGCAGTACTTC. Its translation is CASSLVWDSSYNEQYF.

The CDR3 region has the DNA TGCAGTGCTAGTTTTATGGCAGACTACAATCAGCCCCAGCATTTT. It translates to CSASFMADYNQPQHF. J is TRBJ1-5 and V is TRBV20-1, with unresolved D. There are 15 residues in the CDR3. Germline lookup yields CDR1 DFQATT and CDR2 SNEGSKA (reference sequence). V was trimmed by 3 bases and J by 3 bases, leaving 15 bases between them.

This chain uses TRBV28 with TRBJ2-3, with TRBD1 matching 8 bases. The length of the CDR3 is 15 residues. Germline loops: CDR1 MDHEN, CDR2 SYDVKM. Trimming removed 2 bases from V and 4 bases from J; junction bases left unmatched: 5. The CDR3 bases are TGTGCCAGCAGTTTAGGCGGGACAGGTGCAGATACGCAGTATTTT. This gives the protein CASSLGGTGADTQYF.

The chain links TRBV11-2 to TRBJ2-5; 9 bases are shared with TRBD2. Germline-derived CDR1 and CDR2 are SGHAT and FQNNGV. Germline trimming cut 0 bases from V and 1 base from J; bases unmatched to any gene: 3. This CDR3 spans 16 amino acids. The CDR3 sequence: CASSLDSGRFQETQYF. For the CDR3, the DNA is TGTGCCAGCAGCTTAGACAGCGGGAGGTTCCAAGAGACCCAGTACTTC.

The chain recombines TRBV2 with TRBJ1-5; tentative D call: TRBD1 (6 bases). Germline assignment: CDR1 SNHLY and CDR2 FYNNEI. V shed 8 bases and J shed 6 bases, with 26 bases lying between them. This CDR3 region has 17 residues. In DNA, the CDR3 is TGTGCCAGCGAACAGGGAGGACCCGCTGGCCGAGGTCAGCCCCAGCATTTT. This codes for CASEQGGPAGRGQPQHF.

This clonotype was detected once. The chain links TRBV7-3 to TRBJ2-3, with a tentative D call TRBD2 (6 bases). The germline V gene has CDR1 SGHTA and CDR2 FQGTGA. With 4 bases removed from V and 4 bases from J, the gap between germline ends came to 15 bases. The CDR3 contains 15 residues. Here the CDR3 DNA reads TGTGCCAGCAGCTCCCCGACTAGTATCCCAGATACGCAGTATTTT. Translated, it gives CASSSPTSIPDTQYF.

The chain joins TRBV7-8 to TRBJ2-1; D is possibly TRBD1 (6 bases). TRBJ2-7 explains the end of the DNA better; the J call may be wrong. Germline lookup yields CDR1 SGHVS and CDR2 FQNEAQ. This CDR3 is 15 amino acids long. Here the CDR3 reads CASSPSSVGGNEQYF. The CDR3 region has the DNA TGTGCCAGCAGCCCTAGTTCGGTAGGGGGAAATGAGCAGTACTTC.

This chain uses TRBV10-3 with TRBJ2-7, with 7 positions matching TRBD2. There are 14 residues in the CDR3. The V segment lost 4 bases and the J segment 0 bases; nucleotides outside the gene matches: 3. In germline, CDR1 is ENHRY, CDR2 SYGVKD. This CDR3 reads CAISGTGGSYEQYF. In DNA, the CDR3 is TGTGCCATCAGTGGGACGGGAGGCTCCTACGAGCAGTACTTC.

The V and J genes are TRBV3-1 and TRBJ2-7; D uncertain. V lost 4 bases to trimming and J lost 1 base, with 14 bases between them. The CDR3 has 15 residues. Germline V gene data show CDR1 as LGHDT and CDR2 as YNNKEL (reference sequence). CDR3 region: CASSPTLPTSYEQYF. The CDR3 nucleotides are TGTGCCAGCAGCCCCACGCTCCCCACGTCCTACGAGCAGTACTTC.

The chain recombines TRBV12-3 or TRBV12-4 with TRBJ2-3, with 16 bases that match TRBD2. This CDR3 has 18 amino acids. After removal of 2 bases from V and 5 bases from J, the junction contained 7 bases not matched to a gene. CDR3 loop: CASSLPGLAGGMIDTQYF. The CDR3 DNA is TGTGCCAGCAGTTTACCGGGACTAGCGGGGGGGATGATAGATACGCAGTATTTT.

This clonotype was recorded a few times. The CDR3 is CSATRGGAAGQETQYF. The CDR3 bases are TGCAGTGCTACGAGAGGAGGAGCAGCGGGCCAAGAGACCCAGTACTTC. The chain recombines TRBV20-1 with TRBJ2-5, with D possibly matching TRBD2 (6 bases). The CDR3 is made up of 16 amino acids. Trimming removed 4 bases from V and 1 base from J, with 19 bases in between. The V gene's germline CDR1 is DFQATT and CDR2 SNEGSKA (reference sequence).

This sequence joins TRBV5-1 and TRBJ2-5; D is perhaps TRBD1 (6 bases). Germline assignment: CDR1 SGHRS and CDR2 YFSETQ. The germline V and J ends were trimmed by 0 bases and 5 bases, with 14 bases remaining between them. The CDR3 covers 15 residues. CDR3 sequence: CASSLEGVPWETQYF. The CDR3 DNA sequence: TGCGCCAGCAGCTTGGAGGGGGTCCCGTGGGAGACCCAGTACTTC. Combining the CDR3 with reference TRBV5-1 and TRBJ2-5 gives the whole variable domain KAGVTQTPRYLIKTRGQQVTLSCSPISGHRSVSWYQQTPGQGLQFLFEYFSETQRNKGNFPGRFSGRQFSNSRSEMNVSTLELGDSALYLCASSLEGVPWETQYFGPGTRLLVL.

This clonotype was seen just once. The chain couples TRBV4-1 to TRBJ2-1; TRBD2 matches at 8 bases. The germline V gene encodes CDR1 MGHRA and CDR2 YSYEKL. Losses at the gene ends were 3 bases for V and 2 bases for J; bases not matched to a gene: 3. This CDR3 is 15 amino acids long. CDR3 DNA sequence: TGCGCCAGCAGCCAGCGGCGGGAGGCCTACAATGAGCAGTTCTTC. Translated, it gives CASSQRREAYNEQFF.

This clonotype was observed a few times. The CDR3 loop is CSVEFRGLGYTF. CDR3 DNA: TGCAGCGTTGAATTCCGGGGGCTGGGCTACACCTTC. V gene TRBV29-1 combines with J gene TRBJ1-2; TRBD1 might be the D (6 bases). V was cut by 2 bases and J by 8 bases, with 12 bases left in between. Germline CDR1 is SQVTM and CDR2 is ANQGSEA. The CDR3 is 12 residues long.

The CDR3 DNA reads TGCGCCAGCAGCCAAGATTTGGTACAGATAGGAAATGAGCAGTTCTTC. Protein product: CASSQDLVQIGNEQFF. This chain joins TRBV4-3 and TRBJ2-1; D unclear. Trimming stripped 0 bases from V and 7 bases from J, with 16 bases between. This CDR3 is built from 16 residues. Per germline, CDR1 LGHNA and CDR2 YSLEER.

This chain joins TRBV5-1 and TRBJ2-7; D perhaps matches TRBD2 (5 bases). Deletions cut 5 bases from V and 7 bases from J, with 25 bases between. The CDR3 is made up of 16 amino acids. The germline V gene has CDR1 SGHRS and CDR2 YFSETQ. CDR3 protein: CASRFGSGFADNEQYF. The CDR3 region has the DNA TGCGCCAGCAGATTCGGTTCGGGATTCGCTGATAATGAGCAGTACTTC. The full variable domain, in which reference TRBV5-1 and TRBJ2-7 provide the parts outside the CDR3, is KAGVTQTPRYLIKTRGQQVTLSCSPISGHRSVSWYQQTPGQGLQFLFEYFSETQRNKGNFPGRFSGRQFSNSRSEMNVSTLELGDSALYLCASRFGSGFADNEQYFGPGTRLTVT.

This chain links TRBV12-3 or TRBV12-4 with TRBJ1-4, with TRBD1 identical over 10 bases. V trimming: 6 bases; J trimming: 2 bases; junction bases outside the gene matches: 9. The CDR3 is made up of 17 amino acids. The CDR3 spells CASSPGQGRVTNEKLFF. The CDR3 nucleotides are TGTGCCAGCAGCCCGGGACAGGGGAGGGTTACTAATGAAAAACTGTTTTTT.